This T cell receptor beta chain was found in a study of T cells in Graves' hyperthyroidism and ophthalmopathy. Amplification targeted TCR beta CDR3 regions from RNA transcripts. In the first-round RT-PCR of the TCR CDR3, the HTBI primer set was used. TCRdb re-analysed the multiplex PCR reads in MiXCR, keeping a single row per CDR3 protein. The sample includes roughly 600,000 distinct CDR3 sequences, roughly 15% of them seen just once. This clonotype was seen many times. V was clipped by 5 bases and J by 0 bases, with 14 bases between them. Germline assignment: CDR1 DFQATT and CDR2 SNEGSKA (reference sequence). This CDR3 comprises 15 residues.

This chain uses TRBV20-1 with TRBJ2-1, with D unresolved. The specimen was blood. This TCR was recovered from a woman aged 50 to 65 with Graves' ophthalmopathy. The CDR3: CSAPNTKSSYNEQFF. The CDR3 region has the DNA TGCAGTGCTCCTAACACTAAGAGCTCCTACAATGAGCAGTTCTTC.